One T cell receptor (beta chain) is described in this entry. Its specificity is not known. At cycle 4 day 1, cycle 7 day 1, and baseline, blood was sampled. The entry originates in a study of OX40 agonist ivuxolimab in advanced cancers. The wider study: Ivuxolimab, an antibody acting as an agonist of OX40 (CD134), was used to treat patients. A male proportion of approximately 80% was recorded, with mean age approximately 64 years and range about 23 to 80.

Only in-frame clones appear in the TCRdb table, and some are missing; sequencing was by immunoSEQ multiplex PCR. In the table there are about 89,000 clones, 70% to 90% of which are singletons. Study observations and caveats: Several nonresponders also turned out to have low normalized T-cell clonal expansion.

Germline V CDR1 and CDR2: WNHNN, SYGVQD (reference sequence). J gave up 6 bases and V 8 bases, and 7 bases lay outside the gene matches. The CDR3 runs to 13 residues. The receptor comes from an adult with an advanced solid tumor such as melanoma, head and neck, liver or kidney cancer. Sequenced material: CD4+ or CD8+ T cells sorted from blood, taken in a trial of the OX40 agonist ivuxolimab. J is TRBJ2-4 and V is TRBV10-1; 7 bases agree with TRBD2. The CDR3 loop is CASRGGGSNIQYF. The CDR3, as DNA: TGCGCCAGCCGGGGCGGGGGATCAAACATTCAGTACTTC.